Reported below is one T cell receptor (beta chain). Its target is unknown. The sample originates from a study of cytomegalovirus exposure and HLA in healthy donors. Germline CDR1 is MDHEN and CDR2 is SYDVKM. This CDR3 contains 14 residues. The V end lost 8 bases, the J end lost 1 base, and 13 bases lay between the germline ends. The PCR had 60 Vbeta and 13 Jbeta primers. Assay used: immunoSEQ multiplex PCR; TCRdb lists only in-frame clones, some missing. Of about 180,000 clones detected, about 80% appear once; the ten largest clones hold about 4.9%. Unrecorded immune exposures were likely, despite nominal health at sampling. General study results and limits: Later findings reportedly placed an Asian-associated ancestry cluster below the approximately 670-donor mean for N-insertions. Many donors carried some public TCRs, although rarity characterized most TCR sequences. It was confirmed in vitro that a few of the CMV-associated chains were specific for CMV antigens.

Specimen: PBMCs. This sequence was found in a young man in good health and CMV-seronegative. The chain combines TRBV28 with TRBJ2-3, with D tentatively TRBD1 (6 bases). The CDR3 is CASSNGGRTDTQYF. CDR3 coding DNA: TGTGCCAGCTCGAATGGGGGCCGCACAGATACGCAGTATTTT.